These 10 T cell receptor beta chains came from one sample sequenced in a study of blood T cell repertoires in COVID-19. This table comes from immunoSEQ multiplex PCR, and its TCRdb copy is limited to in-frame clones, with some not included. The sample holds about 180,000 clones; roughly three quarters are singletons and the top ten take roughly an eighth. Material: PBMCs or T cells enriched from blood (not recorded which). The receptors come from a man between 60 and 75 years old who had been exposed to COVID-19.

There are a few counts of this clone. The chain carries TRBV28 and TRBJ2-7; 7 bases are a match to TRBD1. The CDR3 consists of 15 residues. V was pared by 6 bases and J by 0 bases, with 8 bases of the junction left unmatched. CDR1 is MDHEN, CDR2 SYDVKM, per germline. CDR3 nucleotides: TGTGCCAGCAGCCCCGGGGCAGGGGGCTCCTACGAGCAGTACTTC. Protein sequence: CASSPGAGGSYEQYF.

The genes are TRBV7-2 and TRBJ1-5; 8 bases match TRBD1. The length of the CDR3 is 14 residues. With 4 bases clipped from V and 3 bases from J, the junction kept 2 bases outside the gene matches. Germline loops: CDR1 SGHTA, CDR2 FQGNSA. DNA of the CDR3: TGTGCCAGCAGCTCGACAGGGGACAATCAGCCCCAGCATTTT. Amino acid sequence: CASSSTGDNQPQHF.

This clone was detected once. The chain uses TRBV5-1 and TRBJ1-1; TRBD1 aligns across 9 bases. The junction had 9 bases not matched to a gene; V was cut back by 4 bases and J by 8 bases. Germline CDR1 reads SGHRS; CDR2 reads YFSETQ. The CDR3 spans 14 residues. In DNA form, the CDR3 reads TGCGCCAGCAGCATGGGGACAGGGAACGACGAAGCTTTCTTT. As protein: CASSMGTGNDEAFF. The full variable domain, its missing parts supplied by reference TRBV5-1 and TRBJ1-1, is KAGVTQTPRYLIKTRGQQVTLSCSPISGHRSVSWYQQTPGQGLQFLFEYFSETQRNKGNFPGRFSGRQFSNSRSEMNVSTLELGDSALYLCASSMGTGNDEAFFGQGTRLTVV.

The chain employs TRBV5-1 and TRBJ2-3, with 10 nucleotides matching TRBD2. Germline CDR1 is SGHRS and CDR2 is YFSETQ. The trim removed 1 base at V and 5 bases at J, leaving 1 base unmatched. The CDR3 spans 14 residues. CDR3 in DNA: TGCGCCAGCAGCTTGACTAGCGGGATAGATACGCAGTATTTT. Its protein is CASSLTSGIDTQYF.

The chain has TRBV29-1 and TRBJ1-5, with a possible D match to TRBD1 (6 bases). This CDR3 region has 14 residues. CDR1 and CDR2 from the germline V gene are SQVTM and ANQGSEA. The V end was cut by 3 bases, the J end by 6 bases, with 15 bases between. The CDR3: CSVEGAGAGQPQHF. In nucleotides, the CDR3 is TGCAGCGTTGAGGGTGCAGGGGCCGGTCAGCCCCAGCATTTT.

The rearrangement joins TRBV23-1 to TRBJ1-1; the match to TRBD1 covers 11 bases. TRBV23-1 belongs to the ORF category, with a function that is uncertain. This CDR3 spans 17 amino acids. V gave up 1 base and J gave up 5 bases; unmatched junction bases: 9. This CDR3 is CASSQLPDRGLLTEAFF. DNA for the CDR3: TGCGCCAGCAGTCAATTGCCGGACAGGGGGCTGTTGACTGAAGCTTTCTTT.

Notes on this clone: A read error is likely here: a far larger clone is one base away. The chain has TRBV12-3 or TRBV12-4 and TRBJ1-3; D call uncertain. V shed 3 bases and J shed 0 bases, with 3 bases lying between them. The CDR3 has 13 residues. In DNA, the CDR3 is TGTGCCAGCAGTTTTAGCTCTGGAAACACCATATATTTT. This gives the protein CASSFSSGNTIYF.

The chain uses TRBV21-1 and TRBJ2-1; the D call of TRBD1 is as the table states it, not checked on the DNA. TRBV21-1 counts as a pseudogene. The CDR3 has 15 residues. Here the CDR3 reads CASSKSTQGYNEQFF. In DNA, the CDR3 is TGTGCCAGCAGCAAATCTACTCAGGGGTACAATGAGCAGTTCTTC.

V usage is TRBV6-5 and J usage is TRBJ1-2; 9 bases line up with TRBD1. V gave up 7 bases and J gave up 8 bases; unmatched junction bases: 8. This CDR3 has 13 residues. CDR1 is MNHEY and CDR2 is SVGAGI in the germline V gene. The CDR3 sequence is CASTGGTGRGYTF. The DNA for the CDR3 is TGTGCCAGCACGGGGGGGACAGGGAGAGGCTACACCTTC.

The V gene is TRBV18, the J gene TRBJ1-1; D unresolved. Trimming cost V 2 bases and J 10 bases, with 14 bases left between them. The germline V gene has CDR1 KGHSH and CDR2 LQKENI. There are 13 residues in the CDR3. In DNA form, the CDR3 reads TGTGCCAGCTCACCAAGTCAACCCCCGGGAGCTTTCTTT. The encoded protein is CASSPSQPPGAFF.